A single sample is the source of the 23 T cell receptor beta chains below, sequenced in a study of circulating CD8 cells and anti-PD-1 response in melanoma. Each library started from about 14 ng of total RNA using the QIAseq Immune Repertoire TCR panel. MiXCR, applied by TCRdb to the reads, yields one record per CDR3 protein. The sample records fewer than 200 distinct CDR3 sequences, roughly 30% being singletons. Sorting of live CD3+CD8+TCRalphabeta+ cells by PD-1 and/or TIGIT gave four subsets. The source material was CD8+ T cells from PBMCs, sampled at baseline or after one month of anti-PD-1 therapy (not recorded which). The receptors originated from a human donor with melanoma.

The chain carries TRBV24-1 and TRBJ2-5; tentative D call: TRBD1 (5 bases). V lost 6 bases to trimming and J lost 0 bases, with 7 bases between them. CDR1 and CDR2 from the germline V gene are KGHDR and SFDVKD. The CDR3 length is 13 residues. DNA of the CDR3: TGTGCCACCAGTTCGGACAACCAAGAGACCCAGTACTTC. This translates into CATSSDNQETQYF.

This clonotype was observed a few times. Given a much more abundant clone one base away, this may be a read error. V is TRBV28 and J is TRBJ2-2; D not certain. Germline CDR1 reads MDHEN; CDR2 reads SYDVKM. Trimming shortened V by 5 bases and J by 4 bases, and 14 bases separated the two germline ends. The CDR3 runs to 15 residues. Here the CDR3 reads CASSPLRFSTGELFF. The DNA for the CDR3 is TGTGCCAGCAGTCCCCTGCGGTTCAGCACCGGGGAGCTGTTTTTT.

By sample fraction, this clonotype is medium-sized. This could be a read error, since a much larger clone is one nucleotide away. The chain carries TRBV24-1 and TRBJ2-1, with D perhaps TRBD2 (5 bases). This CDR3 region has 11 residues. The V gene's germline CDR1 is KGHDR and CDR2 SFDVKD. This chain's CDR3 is CAASAGNEQFF. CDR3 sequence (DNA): TGTGCCGCCAGTGCGGGCAATGAGCAGTTCTTC.

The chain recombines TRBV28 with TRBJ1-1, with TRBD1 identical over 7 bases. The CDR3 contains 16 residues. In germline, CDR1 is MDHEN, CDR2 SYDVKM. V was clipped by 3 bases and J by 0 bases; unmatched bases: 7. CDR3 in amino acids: CASSFVTGFMNTEAFF. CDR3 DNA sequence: TGTGCCAGCAGTTTTGTGACAGGGTTTATGAACACTGAAGCTTTCTTT.

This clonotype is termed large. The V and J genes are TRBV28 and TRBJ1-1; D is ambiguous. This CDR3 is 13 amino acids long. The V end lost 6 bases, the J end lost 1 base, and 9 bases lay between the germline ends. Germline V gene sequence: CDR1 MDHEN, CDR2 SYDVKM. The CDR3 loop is CASSLVENTEAFF. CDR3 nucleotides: TGTGCCAGCAGCCTCGTGGAGAACACTGAAGCTTTCTTT.

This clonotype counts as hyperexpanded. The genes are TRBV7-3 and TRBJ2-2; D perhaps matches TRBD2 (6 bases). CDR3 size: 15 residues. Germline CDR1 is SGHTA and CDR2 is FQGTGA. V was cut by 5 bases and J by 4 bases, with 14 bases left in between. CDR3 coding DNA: TGTGCCAGCAGCCGGCTAGCGAGAGGCACCGGGGAGCTGTTTTTT. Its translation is CASSRLARGTGELFF.

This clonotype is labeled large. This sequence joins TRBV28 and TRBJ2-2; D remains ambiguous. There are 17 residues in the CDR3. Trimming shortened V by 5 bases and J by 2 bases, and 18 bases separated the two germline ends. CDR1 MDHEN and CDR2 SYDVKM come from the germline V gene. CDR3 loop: CASSTLFRAANTGELFF. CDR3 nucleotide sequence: TGTGCCAGCAGTACCCTTTTTCGGGCGGCTAACACCGGGGAGCTGTTTTTT.

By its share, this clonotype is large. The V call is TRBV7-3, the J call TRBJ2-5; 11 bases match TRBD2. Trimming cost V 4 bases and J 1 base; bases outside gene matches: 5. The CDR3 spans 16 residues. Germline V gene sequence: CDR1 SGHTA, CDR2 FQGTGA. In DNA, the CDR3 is TGTGCCAGCAGCTCTCGACTAGCGGGACCCCAAGAGACCCAGTACTTC. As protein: CASSSRLAGPQETQYF.

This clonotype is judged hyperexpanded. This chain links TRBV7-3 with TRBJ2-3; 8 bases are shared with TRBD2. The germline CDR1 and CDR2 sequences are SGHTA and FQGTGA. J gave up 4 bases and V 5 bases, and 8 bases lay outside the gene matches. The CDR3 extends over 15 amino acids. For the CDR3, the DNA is TGTGCCAGCAGCCGACTAGCGCTTTCAGCAGATACGCAGTATTTT. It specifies CASSRLALSADTQYF. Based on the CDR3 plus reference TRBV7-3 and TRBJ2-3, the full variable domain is GAGVSQTPSNKVTEKGKYVELRCDPISGHTALYWYRQSLGQGPEFLIYFQGTGAADDSGLPNDRFFAVRPEGSVSTLKIQRTERGDSAVYLCASSRLALSADTQYFGPGTRLTVL.

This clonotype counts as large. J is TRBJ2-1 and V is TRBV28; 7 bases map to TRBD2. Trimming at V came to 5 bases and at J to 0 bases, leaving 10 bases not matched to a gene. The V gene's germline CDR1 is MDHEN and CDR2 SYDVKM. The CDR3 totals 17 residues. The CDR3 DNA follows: TGTGCCAGCAGTCCCTTAGCGGGCCTTAGCTCCTACAATGAGCAGTTCTTC. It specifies CASSPLAGLSSYNEQFF.

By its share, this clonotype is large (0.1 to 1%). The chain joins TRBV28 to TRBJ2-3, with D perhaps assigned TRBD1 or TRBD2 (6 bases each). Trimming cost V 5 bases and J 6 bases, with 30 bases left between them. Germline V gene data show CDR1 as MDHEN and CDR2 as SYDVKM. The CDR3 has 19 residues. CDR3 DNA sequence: TGTGCCAGCAGTCGCGGGGACAACACCCCCGGGTTTATTTTGGATACGCAGTATTTT. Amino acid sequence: CASSRGDNTPGFILDTQYF.

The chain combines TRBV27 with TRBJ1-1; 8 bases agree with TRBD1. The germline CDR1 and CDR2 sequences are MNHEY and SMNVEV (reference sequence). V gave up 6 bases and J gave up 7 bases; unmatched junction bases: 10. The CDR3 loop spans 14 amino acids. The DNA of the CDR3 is TGTGCCAGCAGGACAGGGGTTGCGGAAGGTGAAGCTTTCTTT. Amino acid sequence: CASRTGVAEGEAFF.

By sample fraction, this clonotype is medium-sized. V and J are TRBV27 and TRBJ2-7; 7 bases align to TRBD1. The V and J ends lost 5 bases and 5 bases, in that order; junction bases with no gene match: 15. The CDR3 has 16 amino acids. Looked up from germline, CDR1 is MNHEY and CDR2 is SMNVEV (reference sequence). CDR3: CASSPSQGEAANEQYF. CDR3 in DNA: TGTGCCAGCAGTCCTTCTCAGGGGGAAGCGGCGAACGAGCAGTACTTC.

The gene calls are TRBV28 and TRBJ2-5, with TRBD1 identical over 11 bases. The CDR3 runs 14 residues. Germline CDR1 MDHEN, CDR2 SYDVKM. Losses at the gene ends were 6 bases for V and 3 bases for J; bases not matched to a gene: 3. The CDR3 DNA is TGTGCCAGCAGCGGACAGGGGGCGGAAGAGACCCAGTACTTC. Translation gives CASSGQGAEETQYF.

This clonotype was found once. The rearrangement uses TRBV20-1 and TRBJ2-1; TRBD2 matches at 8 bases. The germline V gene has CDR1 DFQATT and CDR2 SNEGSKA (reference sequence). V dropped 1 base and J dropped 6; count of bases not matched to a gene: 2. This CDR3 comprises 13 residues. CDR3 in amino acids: CSARVAGSNEQFF. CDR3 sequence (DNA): TGCAGTGCTAGAGTAGCGGGGTCCAATGAGCAGTTCTTC.

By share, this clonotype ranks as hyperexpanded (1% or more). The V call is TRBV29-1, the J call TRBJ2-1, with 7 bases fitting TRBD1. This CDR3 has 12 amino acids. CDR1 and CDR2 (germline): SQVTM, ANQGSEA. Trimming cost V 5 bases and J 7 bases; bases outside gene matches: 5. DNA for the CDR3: TGCAGCGTTACAGGGGTTGTGAATGAGCAGTTCTTC. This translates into CSVTGVVNEQFF.

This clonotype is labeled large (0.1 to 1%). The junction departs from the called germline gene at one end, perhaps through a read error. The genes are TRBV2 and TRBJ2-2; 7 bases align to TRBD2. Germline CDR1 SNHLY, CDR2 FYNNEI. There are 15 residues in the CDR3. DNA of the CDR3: TGTGCCAGCAGGGAAGGACTAGGAGGGACCGGGGAGCTGTTTTTT. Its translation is CASREGLGGTGELFF.

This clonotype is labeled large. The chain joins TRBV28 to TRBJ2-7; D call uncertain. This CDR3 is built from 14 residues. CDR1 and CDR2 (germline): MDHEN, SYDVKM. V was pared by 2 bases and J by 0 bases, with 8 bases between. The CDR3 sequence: CASSLLSSSYEQYF. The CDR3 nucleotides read TGTGCCAGCAGTTTACTCAGCAGCTCCTACGAGCAGTACTTC.

The CDR3 DNA follows: TGTGCCAGCAGCCCGACAGGGCACGAGCAGTACTTC. Its protein is CASSPTGHEQYF. The chain has TRBV3-1 and TRBJ2-7; the match to TRBD1 covers 7 bases. The CDR3 loop spans 12 amino acids. The ends lost 4 bases at V and 5 bases at J; junction bases unmatched: 2. Germline CDR1 and CDR2: LGHDT and YNNKEL (reference sequence).

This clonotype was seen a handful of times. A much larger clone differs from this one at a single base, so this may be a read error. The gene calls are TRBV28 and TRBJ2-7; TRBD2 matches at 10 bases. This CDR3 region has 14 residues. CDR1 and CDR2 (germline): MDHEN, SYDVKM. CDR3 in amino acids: CACSLLAGGYEQYF. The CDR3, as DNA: TGTGCCTGCAGCCTTTTAGCGGGAGGCTACGAGCAGTACTTC. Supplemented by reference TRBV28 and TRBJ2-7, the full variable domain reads DVKVTQSSRYLVKRTGEKVFLECVQDMDHENMFWYRQDPGLGLRLIYFSYDVKMKEKGDIPEGYSVSREKKERFSLILESASTNQTSMYLCACSLLAGGYEQYFGPGTRLTVT.

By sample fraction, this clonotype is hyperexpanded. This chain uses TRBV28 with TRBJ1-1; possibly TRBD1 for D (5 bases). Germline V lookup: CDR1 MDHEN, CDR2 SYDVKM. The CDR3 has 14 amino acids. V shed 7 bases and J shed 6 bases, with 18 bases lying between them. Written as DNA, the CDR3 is TGTGCCAGCACGCTTCGGGGGTACTACCCTGAAGCTTTCTTT. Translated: CASTLRGYYPEAFF.

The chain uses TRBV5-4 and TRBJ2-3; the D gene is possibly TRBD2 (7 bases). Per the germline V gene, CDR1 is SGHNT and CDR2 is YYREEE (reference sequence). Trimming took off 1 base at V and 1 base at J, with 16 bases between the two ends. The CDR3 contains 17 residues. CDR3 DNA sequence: TGTGCCAGCAGCTTGCGTGGGGGGGCCCCGGGCACAGATACGCAGTATTTT. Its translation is CASSLRGGAPGTDTQYF.

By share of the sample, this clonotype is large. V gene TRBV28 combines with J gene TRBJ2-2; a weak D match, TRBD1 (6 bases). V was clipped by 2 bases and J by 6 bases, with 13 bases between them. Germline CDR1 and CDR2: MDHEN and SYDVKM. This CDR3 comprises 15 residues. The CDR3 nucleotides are TGTGCCAGCAGTTTAATAACAGGGATGTCCGGGGAGCTGTTTTTT. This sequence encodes CASSLITGMSGELFF.